This TCR beta chain originates from a study of T-cell memory formation after mild COVID-19. Study-wide results and limits: CD4/CD8 balance held among clones contracting day 15 to 85, and later expanders leaned CD4+. Nothing showed for sure that second-wave clones peaking on day 37 were SARS-CoV-2 specific.

V was pared by 1 base and J by 10 bases, with 6 bases of the junction left unmatched. From germline, CDR1 is SGHTA and CDR2 FQGNSA. The CDR3 contains 13 residues. Only a few counts were recorded for this clonotype. Antigen unknown. Via MiXCR, TCRdb re-called the 5' RACE reads, giving one row per CDR3 protein. The sample carries a few hundred thousand distinct CDR3 sequences, over 15% recorded once. The origin of this receptor is a man between 18 and 35 years old who had mild COVID-19 (a few samples of this study predate the infection). Cell type and time point are not known. Material for sequencing was PBMCs or a T cell subset sorted from them (not recorded which). This chain connects TRBV7-2 to TRBJ2-5, with TRBD1 matching over 7 bases. The DNA of the CDR3 is TGTGCCAGCAGCTTAGGTACAGGGGAATTCCAGTACTTC. It is translated as CASSLGTGEFQYF.